This T cell receptor beta chain was profiled in a study of Ad26.COV2.S vaccination and SARS-CoV-2 variants. Study-wide background: The donor was enrolled in the Ad26.COV2.S arm of the COV1001 trial. The vaccine Ad26.COV2.S was put into the muscle once, or twice with 56 days between.

With respect to this clone: Its antigen is unidentified.

The data were produced by immunoSEQ multiplex PCR, yet TCRdb's version contains in-frame clones alone and is incomplete. The sample has roughly 390,000 clones; 75% to 90% are singletons. Broader study findings: There was a possibility that the TCR breadth and depth analyses underestimated total T cell responses.

Unmatched junction bases numbered 5, after V lost 4 bases and J lost 2 bases. The CDR3 totals 15 residues. Germline V gives CDR1 KGHSH, CDR2 LQKENI. Documented treatment: approximately 18 received Ad26.COV2.S at low or high dose, single or two shots; about 5 received placebo; per-sample allocation not given. Day 63 after the first injection of vaccine or placebo was the sampling time. Donation came from an adult in Boston who was aged 18-55 years. This TCR derives from a person between 18 and 59 years old who received the Ad26.COV2.S COVID-19 vaccine or a placebo. V gene TRBV18 combines with J gene TRBJ2-1; TRBD1 agrees at 7 bases. The sample here was peripheral blood, taken in a trial of Ad26.COV2.S vaccine versus placebo. CDR3 sequence reads: CASSLQTGTYNEQFF. CDR3 nucleotides: TGTGCCAGCTCACTTCAGACAGGGACCTACAATGAGCAGTTCTTC.